Each of the 17 T cell receptor beta chains below was sequenced from the same sample in a study of cytomegalovirus exposure and HLA in healthy donors. Vbeta (60) and Jbeta (13) primers were used in the PCR. Method: immunoSEQ multiplex PCR; TCRdb's copy keeps in-frame clones and lacks some. There are 110,000 or so clones in the sample; just over 75% occur only once, and 8.2% lies in the top ten. The sequenced sample consisted of PBMCs. These receptors were collected from a man in his forties in good health and CMV-seropositive.

The chain carries TRBV4-3 and TRBJ1-5; D is perhaps TRBD1 (6 bases). Between the trimmed V and J ends, which lost 0 bases and 6 bases, there was a span of 15 bases. The CDR3 consists of 16 residues. CDR1 and CDR2 (germline): LGHNA, YSLEER. The CDR3 protein is CASSQDQEQGGQPQHF. DNA for the CDR3: TGCGCCAGCAGCCAAGATCAGGAACAGGGTGGTCAGCCCCAGCATTTT.

V usage is TRBV18 and J usage is TRBJ1-5; perhaps TRBD1 as D (6 bases). The V gene lost 2 bases and the J gene lost 4 bases, with 15 bases spanning the gap. Germline V CDR1 and CDR2: KGHSH, LQKENI. This CDR3 has 16 amino acids. CDR3 amino acids: CASSPLGAGENQPQHF. The CDR3 region has the DNA TGTGCCAGCTCACCATTAGGGGCAGGGGAAAATCAGCCCCAGCATTTT.

The chain links TRBV4-2 to TRBJ1-2; TRBD1 is a possible D gene (6 bases). The CDR3 covers 14 residues. V lost 7 bases and J lost 4, with 16 bases in between. The germline gives CDR1 LGHNA, CDR2 YNFKEQ. CDR3 protein: CASTMMGAAYGYTF. CDR3 DNA: TGTGCCAGCACCATGATGGGGGCTGCCTATGGCTACACCTTC.

V and J are TRBV5-6 and TRBJ1-3; 7 positions agree with TRBD1. Per the germline V gene, CDR1 is SGHDT and CDR2 is YYEEEE. J gave up 0 bases and V 1 base, and 4 bases lay outside the gene matches. This CDR3 is built from 16 residues. The chain's CDR3 is CASSLQGGGSGNTIYF. The CDR3 bases are TGTGCCAGCAGCTTGCAAGGGGGCGGCTCTGGAAACACCATATATTTT.

This rearrangement joins TRBV7-3 to TRBJ2-1, with 13 nucleotides matching TRBD2. The trim removed 4 bases at V and 9 bases at J, leaving 6 bases unmatched. CDR1 is SGHTA and CDR2 is FQGTGA in the germline V gene. The CDR3 is made up of 15 amino acids. The CDR3 DNA sequence: TGTGCCAGCAGCTCCGTTGGACTAGCGGGGGTTGAGCAGTTCTTC. Residues: CASSSVGLAGVEQFF.

The chain joins TRBV7-9 to TRBJ2-3, with 9 bases fitting TRBD2. This CDR3 has 17 amino acids. Trimming cost V 5 bases and J 3 bases; bases outside gene matches: 12. CDR1 is SEHNR, CDR2 FQNEAQ, per germline (reference sequence). The CDR3 loop is CASSRRGSGRGTDTQYF. The CDR3 DNA is TGTGCCAGCAGCCGTCGCGGTAGCGGGAGAGGTACAGATACGCAGTATTTT.

This clone has just one count. Here the CDR3 reads CASRDDGGWGYTF. DNA for the CDR3: TGTGCCAGCAGAGACGACGGGGGATGGGGCTACACCTTC. The gene calls are TRBV6-1 and TRBJ1-2; D perhaps matches TRBD1 (5 bases). The CDR3 is 13 residues long. Germline CDR1 and CDR2: MNHNS and SASEGT. Trimming took off 6 bases at V and 8 bases at J, with 16 bases between the two ends.

The chain is built from TRBV4-3 and TRBJ2-7; weak D call: TRBD1 (6 bases). Trimming stripped 0 bases from V and 0 bases from J, with 12 bases between. The CDR3 is made up of 16 amino acids. From germline, CDR1 is LGHNA and CDR2 YSLEER. The CDR3 DNA reads as TGCGCCAGCAGCCAAGATAGGGCAGGGGTCTCCTACGAGCAGTACTTC. Protein: CASSQDRAGVSYEQYF.

About this clone: Mismatch with germline at one junction end may stem from a read error. V and J are TRBV7-3 and TRBJ2-7; 10 nucleotides match TRBD2. The CDR3 is 15 residues long. Germline CDR1 is SGHTA and CDR2 is FQGTGA. CDR3 amino acids: CAGSLSSGGSYEQYF. As DNA, the CDR3 is TGTGCCGGCAGCTTATCTAGCGGGGGTTCCTACGAGCAGTACTTC. Combining the CDR3 with reference TRBV7-3 and TRBJ2-7 gives the whole variable domain GAGVSQTPSNKVTEKGKYVELRCDPISGHTALYWYRQSLGQGPEFLIYFQGTGAADDSGLPNDRFFAVRPEGSVSTLKIQRTERGDSAVYLCAGSLSSGGSYEQYFGPGTRLTVT.

The chain recombines TRBV7-2 with TRBJ2-7, with D perhaps TRBD1 (6 bases). Trimming stripped 4 bases from V and 3 bases from J, with 10 bases between. Per germline, CDR1 SGHTA and CDR2 FQGNSA. The CDR3 runs to 13 residues. In nucleotides, the CDR3 is TGTGCCAGCAGCTCAACGACAGGCTACGAGCAGTACTTC. Translated, it gives CASSSTTGYEQYF.

This chain uses TRBV5-8 with TRBJ2-3; a weak D match, TRBD1 (5 bases). This CDR3 has 13 residues. Germline V CDR1 and CDR2: SGHTS, YDEGEE. The V end was cut by 3 bases, the J end by 3 bases, with 8 bases between. CDR3 nucleotides: TGTGCCAGCAGCTGGCAGGGAACAGATACGCAGTATTTT. It encodes CASSWQGTDTQYF.

The genes are TRBV9 and TRBJ2-5; TRBD2 aligns across 7 bases. Losses at the gene ends were 2 bases for V and 5 bases for J; bases not matched to a gene: 6. Germline-derived CDR1 and CDR2 are SGDLS and YYNGEE. The CDR3 is 14 residues long. CDR3 loop: CASSVLGGLETQYF. The DNA for the CDR3 is TGTGCCAGCAGCGTTCTGGGGGGGTTGGAGACCCAGTACTTC.

This sequence joins TRBV7-6 and TRBJ2-7; the match to TRBD2 covers 8 bases. The CDR3 covers 14 residues. The V and J ends lost 4 bases and 5 bases, in that order; junction bases with no gene match: 7. Germline CDR1 SGHVS, CDR2 FNYEAQ. In DNA form, the CDR3 reads TGTGCCAGCAGCTCCGAGCGGGAGTCCCACGAGCAGTACTTC. It specifies CASSSERESHEQYF.

Remarks on this clone: Other DNA sequences in the sample encode the same CDR3. This chain uses TRBV9 with TRBJ2-5; the match to TRBD2 covers 7 bases. With V trimmed by 2 bases and J by 2 bases, 0 bases remained unmatched. The CDR3 sequence is 13 residues long. Germline lookup yields CDR1 SGDLS and CDR2 YYNGEE. CDR3 coding DNA: TGTGCCAGCAGCGTGGGGGGGCAAGAGACCCAGTACTTC. It specifies CASSVGGQETQYF.

The chain employs TRBV5-4 and TRBJ2-1, with D possibly TRBD2 on 5 matching bases. Germline V gene sequence: CDR1 SGHNT, CDR2 YYREEE (reference sequence). The length of the CDR3 is 15 residues. V dropped 2 bases and J dropped 0 bases, with 9 bases sitting between them. The CDR3 here is CASSFYSGSYNEQFF. CDR3 bases: TGTGCCAGCAGCTTTTACAGCGGCTCCTACAATGAGCAGTTCTTC.

V usage is TRBV4-2 and J usage is TRBJ1-1, with TRBD1 as a possible D gene (5 bases). The CDR3 is 19 amino acids. Trimming left V 3 bases short and J 0 bases short, with 23 bases between. CDR1 LGHNA and CDR2 YNFKEQ come from the germline V gene. The CDR3 sequence: CASSHGGVRDGTLNTEAFF. CDR3 DNA sequence: TGTGCCAGCAGCCACGGGGGAGTCCGGGACGGAACACTGAACACTGAAGCTTTCTTT.

In regard to this clone: Other DNA sequences within the sample encode an identical CDR3. The CDR3 coding sequence is TGTGCCAGCAGTTTATACTCCTCTGGAAACACCATATATTTT. Its translation: CASSLYSSGNTIYF. The V call is TRBV28, the J call TRBJ1-3; D gene ambiguous. Looked up from germline, CDR1 is MDHEN and CDR2 is SYDVKM. The germline V and J ends were trimmed by 1 base and 0 bases, with 4 bases remaining between them. The CDR3 loop spans 14 amino acids.